This T cell receptor (beta chain) was obtained from a study of T cell responses to AZD1222 COVID-19 vaccine. About this clone itself: Its specificity is not known.

From germline, CDR1 is SGHTA and CDR2 FQGNSA. The CDR3 is made up of 15 amino acids. V lost 5 bases, J lost 0 bases, and 4 bases stayed unmatched. Overall study findings and caveats: Spike was spanned by vaccine-associated CD4 TCRs, with dominance at 160-218 and 743-854. Sampled repertoires all dated from after the peak T cell response. The study identified only a handful of AZD1222 recipients as seropositive at baseline. Donors in the cohort were predominantly white British and more often female, and clonal diversity was possibly underestimated.

Method: immunoSEQ multiplex PCR; TCRdb's copy keeps in-frame clones and lacks some. The sample lists 85,000 to 100,000 clones; approximately 90% were seen once. Here the sequenced sample was peripheral blood, taken on day 0 of AZD1222 vaccination. The chain couples TRBV7-2 to TRBJ2-1; TRBD2 aligns across 7 bases. The source is an adult in good health. CDR3 nucleotides: TGTGCCAGCAGCACGACTAGCAACTCCTACAATGAGCAGTTCTTC. Amino acids: CASSTTSNSYNEQFF.